Listed below are T cell receptor beta chains from one sample, sequenced in a study of cytomegalovirus exposure and HLA in healthy donors. Here immunoSEQ multiplex PCR was the method, and the copy in TCRdb shows in-frame clones only, minus some. This sample yields approximately 190,000 clones, of which 75% to 90% are seen a single time; 2% to 3% belongs to the top ten. Sequencing used PBMCs. The receptors here all came from a woman in her forties or fifties in good health and CMV-seropositive. Each CDR3 is given with its conserved first and last residue. D genes are given only for firm matches. Clone size is stated in some rows and not others, as once, few, many or a class when expanded.

j_call: TRBJ2-6; d_call: .; v_call: TRBV7-3; clone_size: .; cdr3_aa: CASSSTAAPGANVLTF; cdr3_nt: TGTGCCAGCAGCTCCACAGCCGCCCCTGGGGCCAACGTCCTGACTTTC
j_call: TRBJ2-7; d_call: TRBD2; v_call: TRBV4-1; clone_size: .; cdr3_aa: CASSRDLAGDSYEQYF; cdr3_nt: TGCGCCAGCAGCCGAGACCTAGCGGGGGATTCCTACGAGCAGTACTTC
j_call: TRBJ2-6; d_call: TRBD2; v_call: TRBV9; clone_size: .; cdr3_aa: CASSAPPLAGAGANVLTF; cdr3_nt: TGTGCCAGCAGCGCACCACCACTAGCGGGGGCCGGGGCCAACGTCCTGACTTTC
j_call: TRBJ2-5; d_call: TRBD2; v_call: TRBV11-2; clone_size: .; cdr3_aa: CASSLGASGVGETQYF; cdr3_nt: TGTGCCAGCAGCTTAGGGGCTAGCGGGGTTGGAGAGACCCAGTACTTC
j_call: TRBJ2-2; d_call: TRBD2; v_call: TRBV2; clone_size: .; cdr3_aa: CASSELRGTGELFF; cdr3_nt: TGTGCCAGCAGTGAGCTGCGGGGGACCGGGGAGCTGTTTTTT
j_call: TRBJ1-1; d_call: .; v_call: TRBV9; clone_size: .; cdr3_aa: CASSVIGQMNTEAFF; cdr3_nt: TGTGCCAGCAGCGTTATTGGACAGATGAACACTGAAGCTTTCTTT
j_call: TRBJ1-1; d_call: .; v_call: TRBV5-4; clone_size: .; cdr3_aa: CASSQLIAGGGTEAFF; cdr3_nt: TGTGCCAGCAGCCAACTAATTGCCGGGGGTGGGACTGAAGCTTTCTTT
j_call: TRBJ1-1; d_call: .; v_call: TRBV19; clone_size: .; cdr3_aa: CASTIGRVNTEAFF; cdr3_nt: TGTGCCAGTACCATCGGCAGGGTAAACACTGAAGCTTTCTTT
j_call: TRBJ1-3; d_call: .; v_call: TRBV6-5; clone_size: .; cdr3_aa: CASSPNGLNTIYF; cdr3_nt: TGTGCCAGCAGTCCGAACGGACTAAACACCATATATTTT
j_call: TRBJ2-1; d_call: .; v_call: TRBV4-2; clone_size: .; cdr3_aa: CASSQDFTDNEQFF; cdr3_nt: TGTGCCAGCAGCCAAGATTTCACAGACAATGAGCAGTTCTTC
j_call: TRBJ2-1; d_call: .; v_call: TRBV9; clone_size: .; cdr3_aa: CASSGQGGSYNEQFF; cdr3_nt: TGTGCCAGCAGCGGGCAGGGAGGTTCCTACAATGAGCAGTTCTTC
j_call: TRBJ2-7; d_call: .; v_call: TRBV19; clone_size: few; cdr3_aa: CASSQPKASYEQYF; cdr3_nt: TGTGCCAGTAGCCAACCCAAAGCCTCCTACGAGCAGTACTTC
j_call: TRBJ2-7; d_call: TRBD2; v_call: TRBV5-1; clone_size: few; cdr3_aa: CASSLGGTSGGEAYEQYF; cdr3_nt: TGCGCCAGCAGCTTGGGTGGGACTAGCGGGGGAGAAGCCTACGAGCAGTACTTC
j_call: TRBJ1-2; d_call: .; v_call: TRBV5-1; clone_size: .; cdr3_aa: CASSLDGSKRYTF; cdr3_nt: TGTGCCAGCAGCTTGGATGGGAGTAAGCGCTACACCTTC
j_call: TRBJ2-2; d_call: .; v_call: TRBV3-2; clone_size: .; cdr3_aa: CLYTGELFF; cdr3_nt: TGTCTTTATACCGGGGAGCTGTTTTTT
j_call: TRBJ1-2; d_call: .; v_call: TRBV28; clone_size: .; cdr3_aa: CASSLADSLGGYTF; cdr3_nt: TGTGCCAGCAGTTTGGCCGACAGCCTAGGGGGCTACACCTTC
j_call: TRBJ2-3; d_call: .; v_call: TRBV5-1; clone_size: few; cdr3_aa: CASSPGFTDTQYF; cdr3_nt: TGCGCCAGCAGCCCAGGCTTCACAGATACGCAGTATTTT
j_call: TRBJ2-5; d_call: TRBD2; v_call: TRBV6-5; clone_size: once; cdr3_aa: CASLGGRALYF; cdr3_nt: TGTGCCAGCCTGGGGGGGAGGGCCTTATACTTC
j_call: TRBJ2-7; d_call: TRBD2; v_call: TRBV2; clone_size: .; cdr3_aa: CASSVGRGAPYEQYF; cdr3_nt: TGTGCCAGCAGTGTCGGGCGGGGGGCCCCCTACGAGCAGTACTTC
j_call: TRBJ1-1; d_call: .; v_call: TRBV5-1; clone_size: .; cdr3_aa: CASSRGGNTEAFF; cdr3_nt: TGCGCCAGCAGCCGAGGAGGGAACACTGAAGCTTTCTTT
j_call: TRBJ1-6; d_call: .; v_call: TRBV28; clone_size: once; cdr3_aa: CASTERAGVSPLHF; cdr3_nt: TGTGCCAGCACCGAGAGGGCAGGGGTCTCACCCCTCCACTTT
j_call: TRBJ2-7; d_call: .; v_call: TRBV6-5; clone_size: few; cdr3_aa: CASSYLEGTQYEQYF; cdr3_nt: TGTGCCAGCAGTTACTTGGAAGGGACACAGTACGAGCAGTACTTC
j_call: TRBJ2-5; d_call: TRBD1; v_call: TRBV6-4; clone_size: few; cdr3_aa: CASTDPLLQGAAGRETQYF; cdr3_nt: TGTGCCAGCACTGACCCCTTATTACAGGGGGCCGCGGGTAGGGAGACCCAGTACTTC
j_call: TRBJ1-4; d_call: .; v_call: TRBV25-1; clone_size: .; cdr3_aa: CASSDWSVINEKLFF; cdr3_nt: TGTGCCAGCAGTGATTGGTCAGTTATTAATGAAAAACTGTTTTTT
j_call: TRBJ1-2; d_call: .; v_call: TRBV7-9; clone_size: .; cdr3_aa: CSSSLGAGLTNYGYTF; cdr3_nt: TGTTCCAGCAGCTTAGGCGCAGGGCTGACTAACTATGGCTACACCTTC
j_call: TRBJ1-1; d_call: .; v_call: TRBV19; clone_size: .; cdr3_aa: CASMTVNTEAFF; cdr3_nt: TGTGCCAGTATGACAGTGAACACTGAAGCTTTCTTT
j_call: TRBJ1-5; d_call: .; v_call: TRBV18; clone_size: .; cdr3_aa: CASSMARNQPQHF; cdr3_nt: TGTGCCAGCTCAATGGCACGCAATCAGCCCCAGCATTTT
j_call: TRBJ2-5; d_call: .; v_call: TRBV7-7; clone_size: .; cdr3_aa: CASSLAHREETQYF; cdr3_nt: TGTGCTAGCAGCTTAGCACACAGGGAAGAGACCCAGTACTTC
j_call: TRBJ2-1; d_call: .; v_call: TRBV2; clone_size: .; cdr3_aa: CASSEAGLYNEQFF; cdr3_nt: TGTGCCAGCAGTGAAGCGGGACTTTACAATGAGCAGTTCTTC
j_call: TRBJ2-7; d_call: .; v_call: TRBV10-2; clone_size: .; cdr3_aa: CASSDTYEQYF; cdr3_nt: TGCGCCAGCAGTGACACCTACGAGCAGTACTTC
j_call: TRBJ2-2; d_call: TRBD2; v_call: TRBV7-2; clone_size: .; cdr3_aa: CASSWGGSTGGELFF; cdr3_nt: TGTGCCAGCAGCTGGGGGGGGTCGACTGGCGGGGAGCTGTTTTTT
j_call: TRBJ2-7; d_call: TRBD1; v_call: TRBV18; clone_size: .; cdr3_aa: CASSPLDRVSEQYF; cdr3_nt: TGTGCCAGCTCACCTCTCGACAGGGTCTCCGAGCAGTACTTC
j_call: TRBJ2-1; d_call: TRBD1; v_call: TRBV4-2; clone_size: .; cdr3_aa: CASSLSQGRNEQFF; cdr3_nt: TGTGCCAGCAGCCTATCACAGGGGCGGAATGAGCAGTTCTTC